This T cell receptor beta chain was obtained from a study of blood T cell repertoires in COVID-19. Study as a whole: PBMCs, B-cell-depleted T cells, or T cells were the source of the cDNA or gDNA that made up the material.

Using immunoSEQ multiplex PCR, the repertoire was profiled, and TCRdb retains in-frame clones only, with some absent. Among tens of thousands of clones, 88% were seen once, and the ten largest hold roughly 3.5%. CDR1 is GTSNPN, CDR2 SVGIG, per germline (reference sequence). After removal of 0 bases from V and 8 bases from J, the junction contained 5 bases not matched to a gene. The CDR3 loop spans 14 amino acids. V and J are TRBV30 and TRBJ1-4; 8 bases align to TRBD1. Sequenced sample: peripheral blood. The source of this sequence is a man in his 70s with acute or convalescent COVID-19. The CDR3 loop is CAWSVPGTGEKLFF. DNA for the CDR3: TGTGCCTGGAGTGTGCCCGGGACAGGCGAAAAACTGTTTTTT.